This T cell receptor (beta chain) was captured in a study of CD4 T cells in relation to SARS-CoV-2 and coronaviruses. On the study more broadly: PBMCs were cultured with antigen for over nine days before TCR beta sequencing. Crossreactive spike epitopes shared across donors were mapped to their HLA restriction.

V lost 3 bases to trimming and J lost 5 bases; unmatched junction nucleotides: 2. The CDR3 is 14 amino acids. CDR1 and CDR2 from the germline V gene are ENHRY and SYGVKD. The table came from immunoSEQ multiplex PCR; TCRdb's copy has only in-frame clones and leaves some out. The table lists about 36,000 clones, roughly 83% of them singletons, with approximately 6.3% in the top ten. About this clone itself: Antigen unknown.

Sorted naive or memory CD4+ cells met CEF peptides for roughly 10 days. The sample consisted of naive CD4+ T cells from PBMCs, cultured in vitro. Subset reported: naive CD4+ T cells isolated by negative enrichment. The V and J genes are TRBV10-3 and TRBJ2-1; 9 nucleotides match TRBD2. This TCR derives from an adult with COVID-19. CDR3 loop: CAISDLAGHNEQFF. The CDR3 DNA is TGTGCCATCAGTGACCTAGCGGGGCACAATGAGCAGTTCTTC.